This record concerns one T cell receptor beta chain sequence. The antigen is undetermined. This specimen belongs to a study of T cell responses to AZD1222 COVID-19 vaccine. Background on the study: Recipients boosted at about 4 weeks or about 12 weeks are pooled.

TCRdb's copy holds only in-frame clones and misses some; the assay was immunoSEQ multiplex PCR. Of approximately 150,000 clones listed, 92% were seen once; the top ten hold less than 2.5%. General study findings and limits: Clonal diversity was possibly underestimated, and the donors were mostly white British, with more females. Nearly half of spike-specific TCRs reportedly target variant regions that are unmutated in the B.1.351 and B.1.1.7 variants.

V shed 4 bases and J shed 2 bases, with 28 bases lying between them. In germline, CDR1 is SGHRS, CDR2 YFSETQ. The CDR3 length is 20 residues. The origin of this receptor is an adult in good health. The specimen was peripheral blood, collected on day 0 of AZD1222 vaccination. The chain couples TRBV5-1 to TRBJ2-1; D is perhaps TRBD2 (6 bases). DNA for the CDR3: TGCGCCAGCAGCCACGGAAACACGGGACGCCGCGGGGCCCCCTACAATGAGCAGTTCTTC. Encoded protein: CASSHGNTGRRGAPYNEQFF.